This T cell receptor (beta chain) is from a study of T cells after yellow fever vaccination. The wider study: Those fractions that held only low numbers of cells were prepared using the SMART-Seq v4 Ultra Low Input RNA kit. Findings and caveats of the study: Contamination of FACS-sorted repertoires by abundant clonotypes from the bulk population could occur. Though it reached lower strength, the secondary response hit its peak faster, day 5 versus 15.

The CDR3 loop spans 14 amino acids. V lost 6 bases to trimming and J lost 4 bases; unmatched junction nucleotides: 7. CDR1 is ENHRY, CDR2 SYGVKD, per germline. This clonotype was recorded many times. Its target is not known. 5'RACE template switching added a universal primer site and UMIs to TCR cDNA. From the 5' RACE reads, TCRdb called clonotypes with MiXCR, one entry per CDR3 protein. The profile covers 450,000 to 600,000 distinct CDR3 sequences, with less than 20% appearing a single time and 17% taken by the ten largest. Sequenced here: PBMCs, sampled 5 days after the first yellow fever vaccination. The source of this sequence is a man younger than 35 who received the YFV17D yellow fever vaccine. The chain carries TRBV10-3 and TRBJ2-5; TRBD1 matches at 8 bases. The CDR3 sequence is CAISWTGQGETQYF. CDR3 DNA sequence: TGTGCCATCAGCTGGACAGGGCAGGGAGAGACCCAGTACTTC.